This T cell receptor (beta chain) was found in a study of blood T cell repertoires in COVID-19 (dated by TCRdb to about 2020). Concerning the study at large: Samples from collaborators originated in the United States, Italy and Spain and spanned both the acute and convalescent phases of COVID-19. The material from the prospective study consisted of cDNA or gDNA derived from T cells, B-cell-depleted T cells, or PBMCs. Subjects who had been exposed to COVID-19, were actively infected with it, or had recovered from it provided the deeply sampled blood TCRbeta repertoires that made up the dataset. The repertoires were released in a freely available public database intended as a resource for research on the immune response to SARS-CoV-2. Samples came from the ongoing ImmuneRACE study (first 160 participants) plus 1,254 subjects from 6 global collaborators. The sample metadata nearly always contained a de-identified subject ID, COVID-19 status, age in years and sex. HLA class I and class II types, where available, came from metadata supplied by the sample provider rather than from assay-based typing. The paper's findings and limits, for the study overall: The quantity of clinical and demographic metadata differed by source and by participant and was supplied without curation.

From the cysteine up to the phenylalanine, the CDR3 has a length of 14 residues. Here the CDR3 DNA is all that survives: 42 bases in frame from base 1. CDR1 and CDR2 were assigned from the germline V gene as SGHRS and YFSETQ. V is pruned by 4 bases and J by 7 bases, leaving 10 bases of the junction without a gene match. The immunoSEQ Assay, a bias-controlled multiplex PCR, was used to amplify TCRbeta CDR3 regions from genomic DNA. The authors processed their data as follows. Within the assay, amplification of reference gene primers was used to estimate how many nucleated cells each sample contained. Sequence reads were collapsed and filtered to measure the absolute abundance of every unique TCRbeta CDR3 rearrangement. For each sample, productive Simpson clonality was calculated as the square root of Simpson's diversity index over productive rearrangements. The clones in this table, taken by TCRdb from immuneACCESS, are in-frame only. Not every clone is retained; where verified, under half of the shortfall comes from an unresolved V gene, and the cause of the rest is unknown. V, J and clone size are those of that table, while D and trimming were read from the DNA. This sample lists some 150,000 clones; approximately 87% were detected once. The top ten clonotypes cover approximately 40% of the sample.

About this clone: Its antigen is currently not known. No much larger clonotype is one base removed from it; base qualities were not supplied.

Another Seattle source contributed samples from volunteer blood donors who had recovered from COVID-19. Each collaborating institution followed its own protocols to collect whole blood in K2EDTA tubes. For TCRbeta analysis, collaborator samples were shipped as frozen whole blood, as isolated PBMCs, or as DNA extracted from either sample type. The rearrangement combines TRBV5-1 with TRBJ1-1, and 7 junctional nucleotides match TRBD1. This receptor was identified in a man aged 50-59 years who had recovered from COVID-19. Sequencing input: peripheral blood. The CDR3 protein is CASSPGTARGEAFF. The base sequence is TGCGCCAGCAGCCCTGGGACAGCAAGAGGTGAAGCTTTCTTT.